These 28 T cell receptor beta chains were sequenced from one sample in a study of blood T cell repertoires in COVID-19. Measured with immunoSEQ multiplex PCR; TCRdb has only the in-frame clones, and not every one. The sample comprises fewer than 40,000 clones, approximately 85% of which are singletons, and approximately 9.9% rests with the top ten. Sequencing used peripheral blood. The receptors come from a human donor in a cohort sampled during active COVID-19.

A single count supports this clone. J is TRBJ2-3 and V is TRBV2, with D perhaps TRBD1 (6 bases). Trimming stripped 2 bases from V and 4 bases from J, with 13 bases between. The length of the CDR3 is 15 residues. The V gene's germline CDR1 is SNHLY and CDR2 FYNNEI. The CDR3 bases are TGTGCCAGCAGTGAAAGAGGGGGAGACCCAGATACGCAGTATTTT. It specifies CASSERGGDPDTQYF. Supplemented by reference TRBV2 and TRBJ2-3, the full variable domain reads EPEVTQTPSHQVTQMGQEVILRCVPISNHLYFYWYRQILGQKVEFLVSFYNNEISEKSEIFDDQFSVERPDGSNFTLKIRSTKLEDSAMYFCASSERGGDPDTQYFGPGTRLTVL.

The chain recombines TRBV14 with TRBJ2-3; perhaps TRBD2 as D (6 bases). V lost 2 bases and J lost 0, with 12 bases in between. The length of the CDR3 is 16 residues. The V gene's germline CDR1 is SGHDN and CDR2 FVKESK. This chain's CDR3 is CASSQNWGVSTDTQYF. The CDR3 DNA reads as TGTGCCAGCAGCCAAAATTGGGGGGTGAGCACAGATACGCAGTATTTT.

The genes are TRBV3-1 (or the pseudogene TRBV3-2) and TRBJ2-3; 11 positions match TRBD1. V was clipped by 5 bases and J by 9 bases; unmatched bases: 7. The germline CDR1 and CDR2 sequences are LGHDT and YNNKEL (reference sequence). This CDR3 spans 14 amino acids. The CDR3: CASSSTGQGETQYF. The CDR3 region has the DNA TGTGCCAGCAGCTCCACGGGACAGGGGGAAACGCAGTATTTT.

The chain combines TRBV5-1 with TRBJ2-1; TRBD2 aligns across 9 bases. V was pared by 2 bases and J by 6 bases, with 9 bases of the junction left unmatched. The CDR3 has 16 residues. The germline gives CDR1 SGHRS, CDR2 YFSETQ. CDR3 residues: CASSLDGGGRANEQFF. The CDR3 DNA follows: TGCGCCAGCAGCTTAGATGGTGGCGGGAGGGCCAATGAGCAGTTCTTC. The entire variable domain, with the rest obtained from reference TRBV5-1 and TRBJ2-1, is as follows: KAGVTQTPRYLIKTRGQQVTLSCSPISGHRSVSWYQQTPGQGLQFLFEYFSETQRNKGNFPGRFSGRQFSNSRSEMNVSTLELGDSALYLCASSLDGGGRANEQFFGPGTRLTVL.

The V and J genes are TRBV5-6 and TRBJ1-2, with D unresolved. CDR1 SGHDT and CDR2 YYEEEE come from the germline V gene. Trimming took 0 bases from V and 0 from J, leaving 15 bases between them. The CDR3 totals 17 residues. The CDR3 is CASSLVFPEITNYGYTF. The CDR3 DNA follows: TGTGCCAGCAGCTTGGTCTTCCCGGAGATCACTAACTATGGCTACACCTTC.

The V and J genes are TRBV6-2 or TRBV6-3 and TRBJ2-2; 8 nucleotides match TRBD2. This CDR3 is built from 15 residues. The germline gives CDR1 MNHEY, CDR2 SVGEGT. With V trimmed by 5 bases and J by 7 bases, 9 bases remained unmatched. As DNA, the CDR3 is TGTGCCAGCAGTGACCGGACTAGCTCTGTCGGGGAGCTGTTTTTT. The encoded protein is CASSDRTSSVGELFF.

This chain uses TRBV6-1 with TRBJ2-1; D is ambiguous. The CDR3 is 14 amino acids. V gave up 2 bases and J gave up 8 bases, with 13 bases separating them. Per germline, CDR1 MNHNS and CDR2 SASEGT. CDR3 loop: CASSELGGWDEQFF. The CDR3 region has the DNA TGTGCCAGCAGTGAATTAGGCGGTTGGGATGAGCAGTTCTTC.

This rearrangement joins TRBV6-5 to TRBJ2-3; 7 nucleotides agree with TRBD2. The trim removed 9 bases at V and 5 bases at J, leaving 8 bases unmatched. This CDR3 has 13 residues. CDR1 is MNHEY and CDR2 is SVGAGI in the germline V gene. The CDR3 sequence is CASRGGGRDTQYF. The CDR3 DNA reads as TGTGCCAGTCGGGGCGGGGGAAGAGATACGCAGTATTTT.

The chain carries TRBV11-2 and TRBJ1-1; TRBD1 agrees at 11 bases. Losses at the gene ends were 0 bases for V and 5 bases for J; bases not matched to a gene: 2. The germline gives CDR1 SGHAT, CDR2 FQNNGV. There are 15 residues in the CDR3. This chain's CDR3 is CASSLDGTGGTEAFF. CDR3 bases: TGTGCCAGCAGCTTAGATGGGACAGGGGGTACTGAAGCTTTCTTT.

This clone has only one observation. This same CDR3 is encoded by further DNA sequences in the sample. The CDR3 sequence: CASSPPGSYNEQFF. CDR3 coding DNA: TGCGCCAGCAGCCCCCCAGGGTCCTACAATGAGCAGTTCTTC. The rearrangement links TRBV5-1 to TRBJ2-1; D is possibly TRBD1 (5 bases). V gave up 4 bases and J gave up 1 base, with 9 bases separating them. CDR3 size: 14 residues. Germline loops: CDR1 SGHRS, CDR2 YFSETQ.

This clone was counted a few times. This chain connects TRBV19 to TRBJ1-3, with 7 nucleotides matching TRBD1. Germline CDR1 reads LNHDA; CDR2 reads SQIVND (reference sequence). The trim removed 6 bases at V and 3 bases at J, leaving 11 bases unmatched. The CDR3 length is 16 residues. CDR3 protein: CASRGGGRSYGNTIYF. As DNA, the CDR3 is TGTGCCAGTAGAGGAGGGGGCCGTTCGTATGGAAACACCATATATTTT.

A few counts support this clone. This chain uses TRBV5-5 with TRBJ2-7; perhaps TRBD1 as D (6 bases). Germline CDR1 SGHKS, CDR2 YYEKEE (reference sequence). Trimming pared 0 bases from V and 6 bases from J, leaving 16 bases between. The CDR3 has 15 residues. CDR3 bases: TGTGCCAGCAGCTTGGAGGGGGAAGGGTCTAGCGAGCAGTACTTC. Its protein product is CASSLEGEGSSEQYF.

This clone was found once. The chain joins TRBV15 to TRBJ2-2; TRBD1 matches 7 bases. The CDR3 totals 14 residues. CDR1 and CDR2 (germline): LNHNV, YYDKDF (reference sequence). V shed 5 bases, J shed 5 bases, and the junction held 5 bases outside the gene matches. This chain's CDR3 is CATSRQGGTGELFF. The CDR3 bases are TGTGCCACCAGCCGACAGGGTGGAACCGGGGAGCTGTTTTTT. The whole variable domain, remainder taken from reference TRBV15 and TRBJ2-2, is DAMVIQNPRYQVTQFGKPVTLSCSQTLNHNVMYWYQQKSSQAPKLLFHYYDKDFNNEADTPDNFQSRRPNTSFCFLDIRSPGLGDTAMYLCATSRQGGTGELFFGEGSRLTVL.

The J gene is TRBJ1-2, the V gene TRBV7-3, with D unclear. Germline CDR1 is SGHTA and CDR2 is FQGTGA. Trimming left V 0 bases short and J 8 bases short, with 10 bases between. This CDR3 spans 13 amino acids. The CDR3 coding sequence is TGTGCCAGCAGCTTAACGGGCCCGAGAGGCTACACCTTC. It codes for CASSLTGPRGYTF.

The chain links TRBV7-2 to TRBJ1-2; D is possibly TRBD1 (5 bases). CDR1 is SGHTA and CDR2 is FQGNSA in the germline V gene. This CDR3 is built from 17 residues. Trimming removed 1 base from V and 4 bases from J, with 19 bases in between. The CDR3 bases are TGTGCCAGCAGCTTAGGACAAATTGGGGGGATTGGCTATGGCTACACCTTC. This sequence encodes CASSLGQIGGIGYGYTF.

This clone appeared a few times. The rearrangement joins TRBV4-2 to TRBJ1-1, with TRBD1 as a possible D gene (6 bases). Germline CDR1 LGHNA, CDR2 YNFKEQ. Trimming shortened V by 6 bases and J by 4 bases, and 9 bases separated the two germline ends. CDR3 length: 12 amino acids. The CDR3 sequence: CASSQGSTEAFF. The CDR3 nucleotides are TGTGCCAGCAGTCAGGGGAGCACTGAAGCTTTCTTT.

This clone appeared once. The chain joins TRBV27 to TRBJ2-1; 10 nucleotides agree with TRBD2. CDR1 MNHEY and CDR2 SMNVEV come from the germline V gene (reference sequence). CDR3 length: 15 residues. Trimming at V came to 1 base and at J to 8 bases, leaving 5 bases not matched to a gene. The CDR3 DNA reads TGTGCCAGCAGTTTATTACTAGCGGGAACTTATGAGCAGTTCTTC. Translating it yields CASSLLLAGTYEQFF.

This chain connects TRBV11-2 to TRBJ2-5; 7 bases line up with TRBD2. Trimming at V came to 2 bases and at J to 4 bases, leaving 1 base not matched to a gene. Germline V gene sequence: CDR1 SGHAT, CDR2 FQNNGV. The CDR3 has 13 amino acids. The CDR3 region is CASSLLAVETQYF. For the CDR3, the DNA is TGTGCCAGCAGCTTACTAGCGGTAGAGACCCAGTACTTC.

V usage is TRBV4-3 and J usage is TRBJ2-2; D not resolved. The CDR3 is 15 amino acids. V was pared by 1 base and J by 6 bases, with 12 bases between. CDR1 and CDR2 (germline): LGHNA, YSLEER. CDR3: CASSQAIVVAGELFF. In nucleotides, the CDR3 is TGCGCCAGCAGCCAAGCGATAGTCGTGGCCGGGGAGCTGTTTTTT.

This sequence joins TRBV19 and TRBJ1-1; D is uncertain. Trimming left V 6 bases short and J 4 bases short, with 15 bases between. Germline V gene sequence: CDR1 LNHDA, CDR2 SQIVND (reference sequence). This CDR3 region has 14 residues. The CDR3 sequence is CASSSHRGSTEAFF. CDR3 bases: TGTGCCAGTAGCAGTCACAGAGGGAGCACTGAAGCTTTCTTT.

This clone occurred a few times. The chain links TRBV7-2 to TRBJ2-7; D perhaps matches TRBD1 (5 bases). Trimming pared 1 base from V and 3 bases from J, leaving 13 bases between. CDR1 is SGHTA, CDR2 FQGNSA, per germline. The CDR3 is 15 residues long. The CDR3 bases are TGTGCCAGCAGCTTAGAAGGGCAGGGAAACTACGAGCAGTACTTC. It specifies CASSLEGQGNYEQYF.

A single count supports this clone. The chain links TRBV20-1 to TRBJ2-6; D not resolved. The CDR3 totals 17 residues. Germline CDR1 and CDR2: DFQATT and SNEGSKA (reference sequence). Trimming stripped 3 bases from V and 0 bases from J, with 15 bases between. The CDR3: CSASLRVPTSGANVLTF. The CDR3 nucleotides read TGCAGTGCTAGTCTCCGGGTCCCCACCTCTGGGGCCAACGTCCTGACTTTC.

The gene calls are TRBV3-1 (or the pseudogene TRBV3-2) and TRBJ1-3; D is undetermined. The CDR3 covers 14 residues. Trimming shortened V by 3 bases and J by 3 bases, and 9 bases separated the two germline ends. Germline CDR1 LGHDT, CDR2 YNNKEL (reference sequence). In DNA, the CDR3 is TGTGCCAGCAGCCAGGCCGGCGGTGGAAACACCATATATTTT. This sequence encodes CASSQAGGGNTIYF.

V gene TRBV5-6 combines with J gene TRBJ1-4; 9 nucleotides line up with TRBD1. The CDR3 spans 12 residues. V lost 4 bases and J lost 14; bases outside the gene matches: 6. Germline CDR1 reads SGHDT; CDR2 reads YYEEEE. The CDR3 DNA sequence: TGTGCCAGCAGCACAAGGACAGGGGCGCTGTTTTTT. It codes for CASSTRTGALFF.

The genes are TRBV19 and TRBJ1-5; TRBD1 matches at 8 bases. The CDR3 is made up of 13 amino acids. Germline trimming cut 6 bases from V and 7 bases from J; bases unmatched to any gene: 5. In germline, CDR1 is LNHDA, CDR2 SQIVND (reference sequence). The CDR3 DNA reads as TGTGCCAGTAGACAGGACAGGGTGCAGCCCCAGCATTTT. Its translation is CASRQDRVQPQHF.

The chain joins TRBV5-4 to TRBJ2-1; 14 positions match TRBD2. The CDR3 extends over 16 amino acids. V lost 3 bases to trimming and J lost 9 bases; unmatched junction nucleotides: 8. The germline CDR1 and CDR2 sequences are SGHNT and YYREEE (reference sequence). The CDR3 DNA reads TGTGCCAGCAGCTCAGCCGGGACTAGCGGGAGACTTGAGCAGTTCTTC. It specifies CASSSAGTSGRLEQFF.

The gene calls are TRBV5-1 and TRBJ1-1, with D perhaps matching TRBD1 (5 bases). The germline V gene encodes CDR1 SGHRS and CDR2 YFSETQ. Trimming pared 0 bases from V and 1 base from J, leaving 10 bases between. The CDR3 totals 15 residues. The CDR3 protein is CASSLGQPKNTEAFF. Here the CDR3 DNA reads TGCGCCAGCAGCTTGGGACAGCCAAAGAACACTGAAGCTTTCTTT.

The chain joins TRBV9 to TRBJ2-5, with a weak D call TRBD2 (6 bases). V gave up 4 bases and J gave up 1 base, with 8 bases separating them. This CDR3 is 13 amino acids long. Germline V CDR1 and CDR2: SGDLS, YYNGEE. The CDR3 reads CASSPGLQETQYF. CDR3 nucleotide sequence: TGTGCCAGCAGCCCGGGACTCCAAGAGACCCAGTACTTC.